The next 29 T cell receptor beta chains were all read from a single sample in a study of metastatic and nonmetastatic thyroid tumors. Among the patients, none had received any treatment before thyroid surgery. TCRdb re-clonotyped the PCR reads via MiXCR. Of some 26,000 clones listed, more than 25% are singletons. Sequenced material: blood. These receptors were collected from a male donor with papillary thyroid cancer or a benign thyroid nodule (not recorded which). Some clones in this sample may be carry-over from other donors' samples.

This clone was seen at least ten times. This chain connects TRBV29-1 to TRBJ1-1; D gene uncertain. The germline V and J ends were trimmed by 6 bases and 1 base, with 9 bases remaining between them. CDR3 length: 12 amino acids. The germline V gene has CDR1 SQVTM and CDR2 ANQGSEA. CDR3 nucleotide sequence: TGCAGCGTGCTTCCAGGGAACACTGAAGCTTTCTTT. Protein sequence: CSVLPGNTEAFF.

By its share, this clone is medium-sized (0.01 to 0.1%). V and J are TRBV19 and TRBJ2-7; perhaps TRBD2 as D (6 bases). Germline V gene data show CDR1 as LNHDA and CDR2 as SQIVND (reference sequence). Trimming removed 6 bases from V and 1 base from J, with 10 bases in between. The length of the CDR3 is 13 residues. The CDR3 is CASSGLLSYEQYF. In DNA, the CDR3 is TGTGCCAGTAGCGGACTACTATCCTACGAGCAGTACTTC.

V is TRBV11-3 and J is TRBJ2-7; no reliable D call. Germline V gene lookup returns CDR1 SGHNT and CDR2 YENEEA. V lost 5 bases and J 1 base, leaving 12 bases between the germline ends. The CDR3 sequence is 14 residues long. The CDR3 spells CASSPLPGSYEQYF. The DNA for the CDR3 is TGTGCCAGCAGCCCACTTCCGGGTTCCTACGAGCAGTACTTC. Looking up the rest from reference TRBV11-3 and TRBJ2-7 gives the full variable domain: EAGVVQSPRYKIIEKKQPVAFWCNPISGHNTLYWYLQNLGQGPELLIRYENEEAVDDSQLPKDRFSAERLKGVDSTLKIQPAELGDSAVYLCASSPLPGSYEQYFGPGTRLTVT.

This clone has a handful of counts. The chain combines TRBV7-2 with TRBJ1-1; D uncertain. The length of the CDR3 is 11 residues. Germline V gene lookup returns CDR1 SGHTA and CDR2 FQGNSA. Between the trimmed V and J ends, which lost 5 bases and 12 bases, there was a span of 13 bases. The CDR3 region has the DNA TGTGCCAGCAGCAACAGAAGAGGAACTTTCTTT. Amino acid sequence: CASSNRRGTFF. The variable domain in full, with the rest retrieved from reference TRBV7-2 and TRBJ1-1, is GAGVSQSPSNKVTEKGKDVELRCDPISGHTALYWYRQSLGQGLEFLIYFQGNSAPDKSGLPSDRFSAERTGGSVSTLTIQRTQQEDSAVYLCASSNRRGTFFGQGTRLTVV.

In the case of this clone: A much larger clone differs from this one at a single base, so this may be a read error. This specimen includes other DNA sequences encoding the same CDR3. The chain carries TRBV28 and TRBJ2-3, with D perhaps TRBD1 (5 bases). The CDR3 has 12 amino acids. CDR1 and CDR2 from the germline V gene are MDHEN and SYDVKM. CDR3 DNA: TGTGCCAGCAGCCCAGGGTCAGATACGCAGTACTTT. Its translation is CASSPGSDTQYF.

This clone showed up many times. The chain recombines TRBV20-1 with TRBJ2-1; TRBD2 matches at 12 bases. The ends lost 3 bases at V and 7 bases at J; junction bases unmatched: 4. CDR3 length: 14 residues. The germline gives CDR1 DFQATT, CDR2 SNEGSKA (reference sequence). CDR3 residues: CSASTSGRSNEQFF. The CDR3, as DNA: TGCAGTGCTAGTACTAGCGGGAGGAGTAATGAGCAGTTCTTC.

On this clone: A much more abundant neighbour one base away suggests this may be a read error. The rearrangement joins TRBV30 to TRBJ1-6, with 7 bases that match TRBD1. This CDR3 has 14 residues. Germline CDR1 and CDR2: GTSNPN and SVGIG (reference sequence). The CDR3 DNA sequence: TGTGTCTGGAAGACCGGACAGGCCAATCCACCCCTCCACTTT. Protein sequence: CVWKTGQANPPLHF.

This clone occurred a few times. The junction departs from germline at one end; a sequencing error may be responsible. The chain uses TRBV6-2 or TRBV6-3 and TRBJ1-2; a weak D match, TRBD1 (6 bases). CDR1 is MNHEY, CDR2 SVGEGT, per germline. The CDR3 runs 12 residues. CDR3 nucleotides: TGTGCCAGCAGTCCCGGGGGCTATGGATACACATTC. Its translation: CASSPGGYGYTF.

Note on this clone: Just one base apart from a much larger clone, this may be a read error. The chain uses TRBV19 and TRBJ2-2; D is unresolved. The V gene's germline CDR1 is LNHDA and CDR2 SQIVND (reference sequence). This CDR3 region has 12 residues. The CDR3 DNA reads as TGTGCCAGTAGTAGCCCCACCGTGGAGCTGTTTTTT. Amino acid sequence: CASSSPTVELFF.

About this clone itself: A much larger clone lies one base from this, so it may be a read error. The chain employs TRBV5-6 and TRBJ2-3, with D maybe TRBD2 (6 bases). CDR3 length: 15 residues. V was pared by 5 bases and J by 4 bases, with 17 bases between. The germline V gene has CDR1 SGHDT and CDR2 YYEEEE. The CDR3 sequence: CASSISAGRPDTQYF. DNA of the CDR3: TGTGCCAGCAGTATTTCTGCCGGGAGACCAGATACGCAGTATTTT.

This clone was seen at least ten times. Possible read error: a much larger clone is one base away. CDR3 nucleotide sequence: TGTGCCAGCAGCTTTTTAAGGGGGCCCAGCACCGGGGAGCTGTTTTTT. This sequence encodes CASSFLRGPSTGELFF. V usage is TRBV11-2 and J usage is TRBJ2-2; TRBD1 aligns across 7 bases. This CDR3 region has 16 residues. CDR1 and CDR2 from the germline V gene are SGHAT and FQNNGV. Trimming cost V 3 bases and J 4 bases; bases outside gene matches: 8.

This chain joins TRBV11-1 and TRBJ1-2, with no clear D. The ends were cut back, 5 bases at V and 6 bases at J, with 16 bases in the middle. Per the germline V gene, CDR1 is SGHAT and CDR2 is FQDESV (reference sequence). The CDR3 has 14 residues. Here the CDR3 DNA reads TGTGCCAGCAGCCCGGCATGGGAAGGTGATGGCTACACCTTC. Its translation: CASSPAWEGDGYTF.

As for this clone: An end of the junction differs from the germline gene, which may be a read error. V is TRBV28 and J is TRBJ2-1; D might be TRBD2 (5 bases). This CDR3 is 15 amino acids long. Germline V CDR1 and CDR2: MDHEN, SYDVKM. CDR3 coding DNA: TGTGCCAGCAGTTTATCCCCCCCAGGATCCCATGAGCGGATGTTC. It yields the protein CASSLSPPGSHERMF. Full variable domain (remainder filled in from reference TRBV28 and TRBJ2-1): DVKVTQSSRYLVKRTGEKVFLECVQDMDHENMFWYRQDPGLGLRLIYFSYDVKMKEKGDIPEGYSVSREKKERFSLILESASTNQTSMYLCASSLSPPGSHERMFGPGTRLTVL.

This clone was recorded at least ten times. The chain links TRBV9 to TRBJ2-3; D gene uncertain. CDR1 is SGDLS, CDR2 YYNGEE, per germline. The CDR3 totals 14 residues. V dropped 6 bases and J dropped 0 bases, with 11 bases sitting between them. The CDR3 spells CASTTDGSTDTQYF. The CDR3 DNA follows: TGTGCCAGCACGACGGACGGAAGCACAGATACGCAGTATTTT.

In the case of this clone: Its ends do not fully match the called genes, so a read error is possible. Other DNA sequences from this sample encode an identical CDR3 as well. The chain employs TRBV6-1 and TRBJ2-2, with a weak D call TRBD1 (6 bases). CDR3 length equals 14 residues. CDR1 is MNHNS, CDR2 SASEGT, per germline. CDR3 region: CASSQPDRTGELFF. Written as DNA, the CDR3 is TGTGCAAGCAGCCAACCGGACAGAACCGGTGAGCTGTTTTTT.

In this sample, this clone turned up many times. CDR3 amino acids: CASGGTSGRGNEQFF. The CDR3 nucleotides read TGTGCCAGCGGGGGCACTAGCGGGAGGGGTAATGAGCAGTTCTTC. The chain is built from TRBV28 and TRBJ2-1, with TRBD2 identical over 13 bases. Trimming at V came to 8 bases and at J to 7 bases, leaving 8 bases not matched to a gene. The CDR3 sequence is 15 residues long. Germline CDR1 and CDR2: MDHEN and SYDVKM.

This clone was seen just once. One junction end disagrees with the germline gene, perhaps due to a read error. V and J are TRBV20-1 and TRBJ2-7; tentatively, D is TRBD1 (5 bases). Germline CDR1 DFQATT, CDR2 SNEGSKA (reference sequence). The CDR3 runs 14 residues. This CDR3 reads CSATRVFGSYDQYF. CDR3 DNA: TGCAGTGCTACCAGGGTGTTCGGCTCCTACGATCAGTACTTC.

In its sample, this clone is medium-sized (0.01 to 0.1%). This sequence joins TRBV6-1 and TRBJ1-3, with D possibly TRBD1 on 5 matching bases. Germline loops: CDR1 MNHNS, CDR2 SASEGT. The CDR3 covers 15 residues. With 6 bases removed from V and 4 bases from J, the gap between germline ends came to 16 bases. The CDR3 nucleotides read TGTGCCAGCAGAAGGGACGGGAGGTCGGGAAACACCATATATTTT. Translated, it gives CASRRDGRSGNTIYF.

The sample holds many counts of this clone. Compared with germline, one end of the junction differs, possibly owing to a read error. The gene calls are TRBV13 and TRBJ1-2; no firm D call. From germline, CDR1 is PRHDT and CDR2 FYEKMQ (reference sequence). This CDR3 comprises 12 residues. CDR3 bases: TGTGCCAGCAGCCTAAATGTCTATGGCCACACCTTC. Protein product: CASSLNVYGHTF.

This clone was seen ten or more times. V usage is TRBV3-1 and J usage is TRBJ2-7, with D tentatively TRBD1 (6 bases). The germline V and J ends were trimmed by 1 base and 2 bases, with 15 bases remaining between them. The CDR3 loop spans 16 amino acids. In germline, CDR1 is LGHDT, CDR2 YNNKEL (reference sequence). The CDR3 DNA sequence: TGTGCCAGCAGCCAAGGAGGGGGATGGGGAACCTACGAGCAGTACTTC. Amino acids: CASSQGGGWGTYEQYF.

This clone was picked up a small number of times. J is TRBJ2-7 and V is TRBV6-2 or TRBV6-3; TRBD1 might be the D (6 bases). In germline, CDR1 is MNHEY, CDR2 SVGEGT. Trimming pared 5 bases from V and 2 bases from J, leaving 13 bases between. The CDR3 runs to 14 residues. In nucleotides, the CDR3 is TGTGCCAGCAGTCCGGCCAGGGGCACCTACGAGCAGTACTTC. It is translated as CASSPARGTYEQYF.

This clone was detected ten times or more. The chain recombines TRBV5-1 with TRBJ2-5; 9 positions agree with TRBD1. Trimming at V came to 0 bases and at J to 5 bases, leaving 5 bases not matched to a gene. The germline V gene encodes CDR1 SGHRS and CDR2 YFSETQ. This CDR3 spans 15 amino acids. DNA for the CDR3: TGCGCCAGCAGCTTGGTTGGGACAGGGTATGAGACCCAGTACTTC. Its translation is CASSLVGTGYETQYF.

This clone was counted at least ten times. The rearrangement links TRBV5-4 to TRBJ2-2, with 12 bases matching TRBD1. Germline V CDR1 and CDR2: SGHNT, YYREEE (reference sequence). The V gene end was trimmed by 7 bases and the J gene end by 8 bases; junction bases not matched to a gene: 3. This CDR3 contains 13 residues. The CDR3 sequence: CASRDRGHGELFF. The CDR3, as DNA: TGTGCCAGCCGGGACAGGGGGCATGGGGAGCTGTTTTTT. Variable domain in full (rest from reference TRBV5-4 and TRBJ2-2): ETGVTQSPTHLIKTRGQQVTLRCSSQSGHNTVSWYQQALGQGPQFIFQYYREEENGRGNFPPRFSGLQFPNYSSELNVNALELDDSALYLCASRDRGHGELFFGEGSRLTVL.

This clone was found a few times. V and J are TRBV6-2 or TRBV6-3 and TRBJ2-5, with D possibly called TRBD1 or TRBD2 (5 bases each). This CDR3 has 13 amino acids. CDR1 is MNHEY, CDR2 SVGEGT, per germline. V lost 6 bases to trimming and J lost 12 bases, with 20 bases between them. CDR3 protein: CASSPGFGETEYF. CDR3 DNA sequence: TGTGCCAGCAGCCCCGGGTTTGGGGAGACAGAGTACTTC.

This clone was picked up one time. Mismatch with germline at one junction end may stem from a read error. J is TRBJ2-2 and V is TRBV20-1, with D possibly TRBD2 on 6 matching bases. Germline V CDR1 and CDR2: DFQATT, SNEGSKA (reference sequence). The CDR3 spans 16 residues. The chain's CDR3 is CSAREGLASNTVELFF. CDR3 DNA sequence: TGCAGTGCTAGGGAGGGGCTAGCGAGTAACACCGTGGAGCTGTTTTTT.

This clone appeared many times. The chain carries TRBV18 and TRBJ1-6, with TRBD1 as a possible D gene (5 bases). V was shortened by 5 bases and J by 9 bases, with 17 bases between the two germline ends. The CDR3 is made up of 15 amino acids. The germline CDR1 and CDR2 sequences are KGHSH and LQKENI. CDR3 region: CASSGGGRDISPLHF. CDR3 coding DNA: TGTGCCAGCTCAGGTGGAGGCAGGGATATTTCACCCCTCCACTTT.

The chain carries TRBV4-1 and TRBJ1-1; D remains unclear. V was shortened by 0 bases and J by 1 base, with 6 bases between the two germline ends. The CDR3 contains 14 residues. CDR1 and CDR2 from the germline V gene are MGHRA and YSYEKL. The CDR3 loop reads CASSQDAGNTEAFF. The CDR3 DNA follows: TGCGCCAGCAGCCAAGATGCAGGGAACACTGAAGCTTTCTTT.

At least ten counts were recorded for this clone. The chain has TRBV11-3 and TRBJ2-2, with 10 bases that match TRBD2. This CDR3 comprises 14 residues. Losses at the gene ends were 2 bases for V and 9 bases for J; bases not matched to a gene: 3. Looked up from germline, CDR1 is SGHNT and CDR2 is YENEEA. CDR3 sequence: CASSLLAGARELFF. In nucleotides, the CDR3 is TGTGCCAGCAGCTTACTAGCGGGAGCAAGGGAGCTGTTTTTT. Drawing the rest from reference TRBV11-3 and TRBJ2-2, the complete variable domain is EAGVVQSPRYKIIEKKQPVAFWCNPISGHNTLYWYLQNLGQGPELLIRYENEEAVDDSQLPKDRFSAERLKGVDSTLKIQPAELGDSAVYLCASSLLAGARELFFGEGSRLTVL.

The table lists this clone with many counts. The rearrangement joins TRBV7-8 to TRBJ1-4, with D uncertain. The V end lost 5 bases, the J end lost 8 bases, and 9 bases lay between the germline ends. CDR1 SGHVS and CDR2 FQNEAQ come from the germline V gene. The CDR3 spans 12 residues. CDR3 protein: CASSLDSEKLFF. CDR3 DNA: TGTGCCAGCAGCCTAGACTCGGAAAAACTGTTTTTT.